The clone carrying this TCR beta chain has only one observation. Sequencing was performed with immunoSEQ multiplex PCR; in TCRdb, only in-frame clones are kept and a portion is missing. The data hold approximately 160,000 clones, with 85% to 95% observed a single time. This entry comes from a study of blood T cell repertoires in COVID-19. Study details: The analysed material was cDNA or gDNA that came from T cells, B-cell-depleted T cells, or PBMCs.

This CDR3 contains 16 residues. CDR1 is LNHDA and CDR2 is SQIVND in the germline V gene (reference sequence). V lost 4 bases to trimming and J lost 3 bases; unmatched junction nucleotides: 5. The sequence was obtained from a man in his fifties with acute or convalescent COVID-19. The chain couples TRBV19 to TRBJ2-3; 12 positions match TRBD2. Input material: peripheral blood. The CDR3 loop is CASSTSSGGGTDTQYF. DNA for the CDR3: TGTGCCAGTAGTACCTCTAGCGGGGGGGGGACAGATACGCAGTATTTT.